This T cell receptor beta chain originates from a study of CD8 T cells in ankylosing spondylitis. Study-level findings and limits: Reactive arthritis synovial fluid and blood previously showed some of these motif variants. Enrichment of disease-linked clones was reportedly significant in matched ankylosing spondylitis synovial fluid. It appeared that ankylosing spondylitis blood was characterized by a TCR beta motif of seven or eight highly homologous variants. Clones linked with disease were CD8+ and fairly uncommon in the peripheral blood.

TCRdb ran MiXCR on the 5' RACE reads and lists one entry per CDR3 protein. The data hold approximately 400,000 distinct CDR3 sequences, with over 15% observed a single time. This clonotype was detected only a few times. Its target is unknown. Trimming removed 6 bases at V and 7 bases at J, with 16 bases between. CDR1 and CDR2 (germline): MNHEY, SMNVEV (reference sequence). This CDR3 region has 14 residues. This chain uses TRBV27 with TRBJ2-1; tentative D call: TRBD2 (6 bases). The sequencing sample was made of blood, either unsorted or a sorted T cell fraction (not recorded which). This TCR was recovered from a male donor with ankylosing spondylitis. Here the CDR3 DNA reads TGTGCCAGCAGGGTAGCGGCGGGCGGGAATGAGCAGTTCTTC. It encodes CASRVAAGGNEQFF.